This T cell receptor beta chain was sequenced for a study of CD8 T cells in ankylosing spondylitis. This clonotype has just one count. Its antigen remains unidentified. This may come from a read error, since a much larger clone is one base off. TCRdb reprocessed the 5' RACE reads with MiXCR, giving one entry per CDR3 protein. The sample has 270,000 or so distinct CDR3 sequences, 18% seen once; the top ten hold roughly 34%. Findings and caveats of the study: Disease-linked clones were found to be CD8+ and relatively rare in peripheral blood. A motif of roughly eight highly homologous TCR beta variants was seen as apparently characteristic of ankylosing spondylitis blood.

The CDR3 length is 17 residues. The germline V gene encodes CDR1 SNHLY and CDR2 FYNNEI. Trimming took off 5 bases at V and 8 bases at J, with 25 bases between the two ends. The V gene is TRBV2, the J gene TRBJ2-1; D is possibly TRBD1 (6 bases). The sample taken for sequencing was blood, either unsorted or a sorted T cell fraction (not recorded which). The TCR sequence derives from a male donor with ankylosing spondylitis or in good health (not recorded which). CDR3 nucleotides: TGTGCCAGCAGTAAAGGGACAACTTCTTACCAAGGCGATGAGCAGTTCTTC. Its translation is CASSKGTTSYQGDEQFF.